This T cell receptor beta chain was retrieved from a study of CD8 T cells in ankylosing spondylitis. Germline lookup yields CDR1 MNHEY and CDR2 SMNVEV (reference sequence). There are 15 residues in the CDR3. The V gene lost 3 bases and the J gene lost 2 bases, with 11 bases spanning the gap. Quantitative 5'-RACE with molecular barcodes generated TCR beta libraries. TCRdb redid the calling of the 5' RACE reads with MiXCR, one entry per CDR3 protein. The table has a few hundred thousand distinct CDR3 sequences, about 17% seen once. This clonotype was observed a few times. The antigen is not known. Study results and caveats: There was a TCR beta motif, made of several highly homologous variants, that appeared characteristic of ankylosing spondylitis blood. Significant enrichment of disease-linked clones was reportedly seen in matched ankylosing spondylitis synovial fluid. In synovial fluid and blood from reactive arthritis, some motif variants were previously reported.

This clonotype was sampled from a male donor with ankylosing spondylitis. Source material: blood, either unsorted or a sorted T cell fraction (not recorded which). This chain connects TRBV27 to TRBJ2-4; no clear D gene. The CDR3 DNA sequence: TGTGCCAGCAGTTTCTACGGCGGTTCCAAAAACATTCAGTACTTC. Translated, it gives CASSFYGGSKNIQYF.